This T cell receptor (beta chain) was obtained from a study of T cells expressing NK-cell markers. As for the study in general: Underlying the TCR beta repertoires were sorted CD3+CD56+NKG2C+, CD3+CD56+NKG2C- and CD3+CD56-NKG2C+ T cells. Sequenced donors, eight in total, included seven who were HCMV-seropositive and one who was seronegative.

General study points: Each of about 6 donors carried dominant NKG2C+ clonotypes accounting for roughly 1.0-7.5% of CD8+ T cells.

Regarding this clonotype: Antigen unknown.

The CDR3 has 12 amino acids. Germline CDR1 is SEHNR and CDR2 is FQNEAQ (reference sequence). In generating TCR beta cDNA, 5'RACE template switching with UMIs was used. Following a re-call of the 5' RACE reads, TCRdb has one entry per CDR3 protein and lacks DNA. Its listing shows approximately 150,000 distinct CDR3 sequences. V is TRBV7-9 and J is TRBJ1-6. Material: blood T cells: a sorted CD56 or NKG2C T cell subset, CD4+ or CD8+ T cells, or bulk PBMC T cells (not recorded which). This TCR came from a man in his late teens or twenties in good health. CDR3 in amino acids: CASSRGGSPLHF.